A selection of T cell receptor beta chains follows, all from one sample in a study of high-grade serous ovarian cancer treatment subgroups. Sequenced by immunoSEQ multiplex PCR; TCRdb stores in-frame clones only, minus some. This sample yields 4,500 or so clones, of which around 77% are seen a single time; roughly 18% belongs to the top ten. Sample: tumor tissue. The receptors stem from a human donor with high-grade serous ovarian cancer. Each CDR3 is given with its conserved first and last residue. The order of the fields is CDR3 length, D gene, J gene, clone size, V gene, CDR3 DNA, CDR3 protein. A D gene is named only where the DNA matches it firmly. Some rows mark clone size as missing; the rest say once, few, many or name a class of expanded clone.

16,NA,TRBJ1-5,few,TRBV19,TGTGCCAGTAGTATTGGGCGGTATAAGGGCAATCAGCCCCAGCATTTT,CASSIGRYKGNQPQHF
14,TRBD1,TRBJ2-7,NA,TRBV27,TGTGCCAGCAGGCCGGCAGGGGGCGTTTACGAGCAGTACTTC,CASRPAGGVYEQYF
13,TRBD1,TRBJ1-2,NA,TRBV2,TGTGCCAGCAGTCGGGACAGCTATTATGGCCACACCTTC,CASSRDSYYGHTF
13,NA,TRBJ1-2,NA,TRBV4-1,TGCGCCAGCAGCCAAGAGTCCCGCTATGGCTACACCTTC,CASSQESRYGYTF
15,NA,TRBJ1-2,NA,TRBV4-1,TGCGCCAGCAGCCAATACCGGGACGGCGGCTATGGCTACACCTTC,CASSQYRDGGYGYTF
13,NA,TRBJ2-5,NA,TRBV6-6,TGTGCCAGCAAACTAGACAGCCAAGAGACCCAGTACTTC,CASKLDSQETQYF
13,NA,TRBJ2-5,NA,TRBV7-6,TGTGCCAGCAGCTTAGCCACACAAGAGACCCAGTACTTC,CASSLATQETQYF
13,TRBD2,TRBJ2-7,NA,TRBV6-1,TGTGCCAGTACTAGCGGGAGAGTGTACGAGCAGTACTTC,CASTSGRVYEQYF
13,NA,TRBJ2-2,NA,TRBV10-3,TGTGCCCTGAGAAGGCTCGGCACCGGGGAGCTGTTTTTT,CALRRLGTGELFF
14,NA,TRBJ1-4,NA,TRBV28,TGTGCCAGCAGTTCCGGGACGGAGAATGAAAAACTGTTTTTT,CASSSGTENEKLFF
15,NA,TRBJ1-5,NA,TRBV15,TGTGCCACCAGCAGAGATTGGGGGGGAAATCAGCCCCAGCATTTT,CATSRDWGGNQPQHF
16,TRBD2,TRBJ2-1,few,TRBV7-9,TGTGCCAGCAGCTTTTGGGGACTAGCGGGAGACAATGAGCAGTTCTTC,CASSFWGLAGDNEQFF
16,TRBD1,TRBJ1-3,NA,TRBV10-2,TGCGCCAGCAGTGTATTGTCAGGGGGGAGTGGAAACACCATATATTTT,CASSVLSGGSGNTIYF
13,NA,TRBJ1-5,few,TRBV11-2,TGTGCCAGCAGCTTAACAGGGTCATCGCCCCAGCATTTT,CASSLTGSSPQHF
14,NA,TRBJ2-2,NA,TRBV9,TGTGCCAGCAGCGTAGTGACGGACACCGGGGAGCTGTTTTTT,CASSVVTDTGELFF
15,TRBD1,TRBJ2-1,NA,TRBV10-3,TGTGCCATCAGCGTCTTGACAGGGGGGTACAATGAGCAGTTCTTC,CAISVLTGGYNEQFF
13,NA,TRBJ1-2,NA,TRBV19,TGTGCCAGCAGTCCTGGACAGCTCTATGGCTACACCTTC,CASSPGQLYGYTF
15,NA,TRBJ2-6,few,TRBV5-8,TGTGCCAGCAGCTCGGGCAACTCTGGGGCCAACGTCCTGACTTTC,CASSSGNSGANVLTF
18,TRBD2,TRBJ2-1,NA,TRBV4-1,TGCGCCAGCAGCCAAGATTCAAGCGGGAGGACTACCTACAATGAGCAGTTCTTC,CASSQDSSGRTTYNEQFF
12,NA,TRBJ2-3,few,TRBV6-6,TGTGCCAGCACCCACAGCACAGATACGCAGTATTTT,CASTHSTDTQYF
13,NA,TRBJ2-5,NA,TRBV27,TGTGCCAGCAGCTCAAGCCGCCAAGAGACCCAGTACTTC,CASSSSRQETQYF
14,NA,TRBJ2-3,NA,TRBV29-1,TGCAGCGTTGAAAGGGGAACTCGCACAGATACGCAGTATTTT,CSVERGTRTDTQYF
14,NA,TRBJ1-5,NA,TRBV6-6,TGTGCCAGCAGTTCCCGTTCCGGGGCCCGGGGACAGCATTTT,CASSSRSGARGQHF
15,TRBD1,TRBJ1-1,NA,TRBV7-9,TGTGCCAGCAGCTTCCGGACAGGGGGCTGGACTGAAGCTTTCTTT,CASSFRTGGWTEAFF
14,NA,TRBJ1-1,NA,TRBV27,TGTGCCAGCAGTTTATTCGGGGGGCACACTGAAGCTTTCTTT,CASSLFGGHTEAFF
13,NA,TRBJ1-1,few,TRBV7-9,TGTGCCAGCAGCTTAGGGGGGGTCTCTGAAGCTTTCTTT,CASSLGGVSEAFF
15,TRBD2,TRBJ2-7,NA,TRBV18,TGTGCCAGCTCACCATTCGGCGGGAGTTCCTACGAGCAGTACTTC,CASSPFGGSSYEQYF
17,TRBD1,TRBJ2-3,NA,TRBV28,TGTGCCAGCAGTGAGGTTACGGACAGGCCGACCACAGATACGCAGTATTTT,CASSEVTDRPTTDTQYF
15,TRBD2,TRBJ2-3,NA,TRBV6-4,TGTGCCAGCAGCCAAGCGGGAGAGGGGACAGATACGCAGTATTTT,CASSQAGEGTDTQYF
17,NA,TRBJ2-5,NA,TRBV18,TGTGCCAGCTCACCGGCGATAAAAATAGGACGGCTAGAGACCCAGTACTTC,CASSPAIKIGRLETQYF
16,NA,TRBJ1-2,once,TRBV27,TGTGCCAGCAGTTTCCTTATTTCGTCTACAAACTATGGCTACACCTTC,CASSFLISSTNYGYTF
15,TRBD1,TRBJ2-7,NA,TRBV5-1,TGCGCCAGCAGCTTGGGTGACAGGGTACTTTCCGAGCAGTACTTC,CASSLGDRVLSEQYF
14,NA,TRBJ2-7,NA,TRBV5-1,TGCGCCAGCAGCTTTTCCCAGGGGATTTACGAGCAGTACTTC,CASSFSQGIYEQYF
16,NA,TRBJ1-2,NA,TRBV4-1,TGCGCCAGCAGCCTCAGTGATACTACAGGAAACTATGGCTACACCTTC,CASSLSDTTGNYGYTF